This T cell receptor beta chain is drawn from a study of T cells in localized non-small cell lung cancer. Study outcomes and limitations: The study found T cell clonality highest in uninvolved adjacent lung, above tumor.

In its sample, this clone was seen once. The antigen is undetermined. Using immunoSEQ multiplex PCR, the repertoire was profiled, and TCRdb retains in-frame clones only, with some absent. The sample has roughly 90,000 clones, roughly 88% seen once; the top ten hold roughly 4.3%. This TCR derives from a woman aged 35 to 69 with stage II squamous cell lung carcinoma. The sample was PBMCs, taken before any cancer treatment.

This chain's CDR3 is CASSFLAGGLRGEQFF. The CDR3 nucleotides read TGTGCCAGCAGCTTCCTAGCTGGGGGGCTCAGAGGTGAGCAGTTCTTC. The chain is built from TRBV9 and TRBJ2-1, with D perhaps assigned TRBD1 or TRBD2 (6 bases each). CDR1 and CDR2 from the germline V gene are SGDLS and YYNGEE. CDR3 length: 16 amino acids. V lost 4 bases and J lost 9, with 23 bases in between. Full variable domain (remainder filled in from reference TRBV9 and TRBJ2-1): DSGVTQTPKHLITATGQRVTLRCSPRSGDLSVYWYQQSLDQGLQFLIQYYNGEERAKGNILERFSAQQFPDLHSELNLSSLELGDSALYFCASSFLAGGLRGEQFFGPGTRLTVL.